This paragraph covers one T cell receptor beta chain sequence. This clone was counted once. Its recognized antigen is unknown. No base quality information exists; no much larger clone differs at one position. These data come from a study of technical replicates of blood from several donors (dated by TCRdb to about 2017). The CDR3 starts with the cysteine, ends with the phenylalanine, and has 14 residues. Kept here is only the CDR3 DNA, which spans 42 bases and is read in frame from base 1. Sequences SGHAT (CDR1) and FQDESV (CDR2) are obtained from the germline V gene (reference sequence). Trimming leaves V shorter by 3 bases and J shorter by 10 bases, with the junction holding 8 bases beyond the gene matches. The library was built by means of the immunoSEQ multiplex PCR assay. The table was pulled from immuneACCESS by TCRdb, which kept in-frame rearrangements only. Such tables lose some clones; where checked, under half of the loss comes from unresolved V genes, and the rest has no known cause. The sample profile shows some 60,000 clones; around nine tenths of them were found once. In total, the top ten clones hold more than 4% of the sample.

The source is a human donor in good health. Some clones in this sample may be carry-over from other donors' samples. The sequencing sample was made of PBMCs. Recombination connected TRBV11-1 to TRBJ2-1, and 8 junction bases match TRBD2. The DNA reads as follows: TGTGCCAGCAGCTTTGATCGGGGGGGGCGGGAGCAGTTCTTC. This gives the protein CASSFDRGGREQFF.